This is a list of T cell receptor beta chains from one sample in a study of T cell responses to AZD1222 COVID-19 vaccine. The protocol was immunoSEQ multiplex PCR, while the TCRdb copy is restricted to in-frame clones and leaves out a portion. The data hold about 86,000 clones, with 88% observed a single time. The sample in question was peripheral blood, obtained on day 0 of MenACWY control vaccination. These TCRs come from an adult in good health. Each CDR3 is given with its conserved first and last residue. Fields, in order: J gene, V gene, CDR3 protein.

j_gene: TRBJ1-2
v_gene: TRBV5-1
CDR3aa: CASSLGSQPNYGYTF

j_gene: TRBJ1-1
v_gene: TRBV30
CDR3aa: CAWSVHAVLNTEAFF

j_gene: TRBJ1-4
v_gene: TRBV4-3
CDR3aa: CASSQEQRNEKLFF

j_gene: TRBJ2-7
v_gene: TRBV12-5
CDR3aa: CASAVTGSYEQYF

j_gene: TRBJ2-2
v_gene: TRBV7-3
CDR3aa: CASSSAQARVTGELFF

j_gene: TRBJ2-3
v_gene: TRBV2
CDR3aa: CASSALPGQSGTDTQYF

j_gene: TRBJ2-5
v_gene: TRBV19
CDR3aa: CASSVPGTLQETQYF

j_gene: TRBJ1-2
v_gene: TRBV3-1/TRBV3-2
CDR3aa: CASSQRQGEGYTF

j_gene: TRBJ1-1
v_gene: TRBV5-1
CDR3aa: CASGQGWNTEAFF

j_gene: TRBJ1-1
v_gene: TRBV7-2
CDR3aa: CASSLATEAFF

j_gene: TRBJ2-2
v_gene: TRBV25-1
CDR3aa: CASSDPREELFF

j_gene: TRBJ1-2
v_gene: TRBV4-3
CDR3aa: CASSQDGAINYGYTF

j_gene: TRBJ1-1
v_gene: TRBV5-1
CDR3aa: CASSPGTGLWEAFF

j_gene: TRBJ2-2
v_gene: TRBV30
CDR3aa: CAWVRQGYTGELFF

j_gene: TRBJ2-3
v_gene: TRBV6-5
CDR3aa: CASTQTGDTQYF

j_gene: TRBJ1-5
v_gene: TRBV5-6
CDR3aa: CASSRAIQDQPQHF

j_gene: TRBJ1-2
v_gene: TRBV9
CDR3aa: CASSGEDYGYTF

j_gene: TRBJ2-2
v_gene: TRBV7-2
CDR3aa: CASSIPPTYRELFF

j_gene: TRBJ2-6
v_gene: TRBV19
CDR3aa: CASSSPGQYGSGANVLTF

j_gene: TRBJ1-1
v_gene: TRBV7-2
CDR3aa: CASSGRGQGMNTEAFF

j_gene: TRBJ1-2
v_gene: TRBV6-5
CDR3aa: CASSYDGGTTYGYTF

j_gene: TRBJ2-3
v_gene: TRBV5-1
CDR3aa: CASSLGSHTDTQYF

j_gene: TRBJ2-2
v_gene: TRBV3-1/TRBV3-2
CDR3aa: CASSPWAPTNTGELFF

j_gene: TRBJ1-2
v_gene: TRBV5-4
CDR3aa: CASSEPGGTANYGYTF

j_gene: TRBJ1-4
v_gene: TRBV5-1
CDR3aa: CASSLAGARDEKLFF

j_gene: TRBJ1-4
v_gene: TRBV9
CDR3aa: CASSVGRQATNEKLFF